One sample yielded the 26 T cell receptor beta chains listed below, sequenced in a study of T cells after yellow fever vaccination. TCRdb redid the calling of the 5' RACE reads with MiXCR, one entry per CDR3 protein. The sample comprises hundreds of thousands of distinct CDR3 sequences, 3.6% of which are singletons, and 23% rests with the top ten. The sequences come from PBMCs, collected on the day of the yellow fever booster vaccination. These receptors were taken from a man younger than 35 who received the YFV17D yellow fever vaccine.

This clonotype was seen repeatedly, ten times or more. J is TRBJ2-6 and V is TRBV7-2, with D maybe TRBD2 (5 bases). The CDR3 runs 16 residues. Between the trimmed V and J ends, which lost 6 bases and 1 base, there was a span of 13 bases. Germline lookup yields CDR1 SGHTA and CDR2 FQGNSA. CDR3 residues: CASRISRGSGANVLTF. The CDR3 bases are TGTGCCAGCAGAATTTCCCGGGGTTCTGGGGCCAACGTCCTGACTTTC.

This clonotype occurred many times. The rearrangement links TRBV5-6 to TRBJ1-2, with 9 bases lining up with TRBD1. This CDR3 is built from 13 residues. Germline V CDR1 and CDR2: SGHDT, YYEEEE. The junction had 3 bases not matched to a gene; V was cut back by 4 bases and J by 5 bases. The CDR3 region is CASSQDRGYGYTF. In DNA form, the CDR3 reads TGTGCCAGCAGCCAGGACAGGGGTTATGGCTACACCTTC.

At least ten counts were recorded for this clonotype. This CDR3 reads CASSEWVGEQFF. CDR3 coding DNA: TGTGCCAGCAGTGAATGGGTCGGGGAGCAGTTCTTC. The rearrangement joins TRBV6-1 to TRBJ2-1; no definite D call. The CDR3 extends over 12 amino acids. Trimming took off 2 bases at V and 10 bases at J, with 9 bases between the two ends. CDR1 and CDR2 from the germline V gene are MNHNS and SASEGT.

This clonotype was observed a few times. V and J are TRBV5-6 and TRBJ2-3, with 7 bases identical to TRBD1. The CDR3 has 16 amino acids. With 5 bases clipped from V and 2 bases from J, the junction kept 11 bases outside the gene matches. Germline V gene sequence: CDR1 SGHDT, CDR2 YYEEEE. CDR3 protein: CASSYRTGPLTDTQYF. The CDR3 DNA is TGTGCCAGCAGTTATAGGACAGGACCCCTCACAGATACGCAGTATTTT.

The chain combines TRBV10-3 with TRBJ2-1; no reliable D call. V lost 8 bases and J 0 bases, leaving 26 bases between the germline ends. CDR3 length: 19 amino acids. Germline assignment: CDR1 ENHRY and CDR2 SYGVKD. CDR3 nucleotide sequence: TGTGCCATCGCGGAGACCGCAAGACCTTTGGCTGGCTCCTACAATGAGCAGTTCTTC. It encodes CAIAETARPLAGSYNEQFF.

The genes are TRBV29-1 and TRBJ1-1; 7 nucleotides line up with TRBD1. The CDR3 runs 11 residues. CDR1 is SQVTM and CDR2 is ANQGSEA in the germline V gene. V gave up 6 bases and J gave up 8 bases; unmatched junction bases: 6. The CDR3, as DNA: TGCAGCGTCCCCGGGACAGACGAAGCTTTCTTT. Residues: CSVPGTDEAFF.

This chain connects TRBV30 to TRBJ2-2; D might be TRBD1 or TRBD2, each matching 5 bases. V shed 8 bases and J shed 5 bases, with 15 bases lying between them. CDR3 length: 13 residues. Germline V lookup: CDR1 GTSNPN, CDR2 SVGIG (reference sequence). CDR3 DNA: TGTGCCAGTTCAGGGAGATTTACCGGGGAGCTGTTTTTT. Amino acid sequence: CASSGRFTGELFF.

The chain joins TRBV5-6 to TRBJ2-5, with D tentatively TRBD1 or TRBD2 (5 bases each). The germline V gene has CDR1 SGHDT and CDR2 YYEEEE. With 4 bases removed from V and 5 bases from J, the gap between germline ends came to 18 bases. The CDR3 has 15 residues. CDR3 nucleotide sequence: TGTGCCAGCAGCCCGGTCGGGGCGGTGGTGGAGACCCAGTACTTC. Protein product: CASSPVGAVVETQYF.

This clonotype was picked up many times. This chain joins TRBV7-8 and TRBJ2-3; 8 nucleotides line up with TRBD1. The CDR3 has 14 residues. From germline, CDR1 is SGHVS and CDR2 FQNEAQ. J lost 1 base, V lost 5 bases, and 2 bases had no gene match. CDR3 in amino acids: CASSMGQGTDTQYF. The CDR3 nucleotides are TGTGCCAGCAGCATGGGACAGGGCACAGATACGCAGTATTTT.

This clonotype came up a few times. The CDR3 bases are TGTGCCAGCAGTCCCACAGACAGTTACGGGGAGCTGTTTTTT. Translation: CASSPTDSYGELFF. V gene TRBV6-5 combines with J gene TRBJ2-2, with a possible D match to TRBD1 (5 bases). The V end lost 5 bases, the J end lost 7 bases, and 14 bases lay between the germline ends. Germline loops: CDR1 MNHEY, CDR2 SVGAGI. The CDR3 length is 14 residues.

There are a few counts of this clonotype. DNA of the CDR3: TGTGCCAGCACCGAAAGGAAACTTCCGGGACTAGCGGGGGGGCGCCAAGAGACCCAGTACTTC. It is translated as CASTERKLPGLAGGRQETQYF. The rearrangement links TRBV6-5 to TRBJ2-5; 16 nucleotides agree with TRBD2. The V gene's germline CDR1 is MNHEY and CDR2 SVGAGI. The junction had 18 bases not matched to a gene; V was cut back by 7 bases and J by 1 base. The length of the CDR3 is 21 residues.

This clonotype was seen ten or more times. The V and J genes are TRBV11-2 and TRBJ1-2; D uncertain. The CDR3 runs 15 residues. The germline V and J ends were trimmed by 1 base and 4 bases, with 13 bases remaining between them. CDR1 SGHAT and CDR2 FQNNGV come from the germline V gene. The CDR3 loop reads CASSLVYQNSYGYTF. The CDR3 DNA is TGTGCCAGCAGCTTAGTATATCAGAATTCCTATGGCTACACCTTC.

Many counts were recorded for this clonotype. This rearrangement joins TRBV18 to TRBJ2-7, with TRBD1 as a possible D gene (6 bases). The CDR3 contains 15 residues. Germline lookup yields CDR1 KGHSH and CDR2 LQKENI. V was shortened by 4 bases and J by 2 bases, with 15 bases between the two germline ends. The CDR3 protein is CASSRDRQHAYEQYF. CDR3 bases: TGTGCCAGCTCACGCGACAGGCAGCATGCCTACGAGCAGTACTTC.

The V call is TRBV11-1, the J call TRBJ2-1; TRBD1 matches at 8 bases. Germline V gives CDR1 SGHAT, CDR2 FQDESV (reference sequence). V lost 5 bases and J lost 0; bases outside the gene matches: 6. The CDR3 sequence is 16 residues long. DNA for the CDR3: TGTGCCAGCAGCGGGGCCGGGACAGGCTCCTACAATGAGCAGTTCTTC. This sequence encodes CASSGAGTGSYNEQFF.

This clonotype came up a few times. The J gene is TRBJ1-2, the V gene TRBV20-1; 7 nucleotides line up with TRBD1. This CDR3 spans 14 amino acids. Germline lookup yields CDR1 DFQATT and CDR2 SNEGSKA (reference sequence). The junction had 6 bases not matched to a gene; V was cut back by 1 base and J by 4 bases. In DNA form, the CDR3 reads TGCAGTGCTAGAGCCCAAGACAGGGTCTATGGCTACACCTTC. Its translation: CSARAQDRVYGYTF.

The table lists this clonotype with a few counts. V gene TRBV15 combines with J gene TRBJ1-4; TRBD1 might be the D (5 bases). Germline CDR1 LNHNV, CDR2 YYDKDF (reference sequence). The CDR3 runs to 15 residues. The V end lost 5 bases, the J end lost 7 bases, and 17 bases lay between the germline ends. This chain's CDR3 is CATSPKSRESEKLFF. The CDR3 bases are TGTGCCACCAGCCCAAAGAGCAGGGAGAGTGAAAAACTGTTTTTT.

This clonotype was counted only a few times. The chain couples TRBV5-1 to TRBJ2-7, with D maybe TRBD1 (5 bases). V was cut by 4 bases and J by 1 base, with 12 bases left in between. Germline CDR1 and CDR2: SGHRS and YFSETQ. The CDR3 sequence is 14 residues long. The CDR3 loop reads CASSQDSYSYEQYV. The CDR3 bases are TGCGCCAGCAGCCAAGACAGCTATTCCTACGAGCAGTACGTC.

This clonotype was detected many times. The gene calls are TRBV9 and TRBJ1-1; a weak D match, TRBD1 (6 bases). The length of the CDR3 is 13 residues. Deletions cut 0 bases from V and 5 bases from J, with 8 bases between. Germline V lookup: CDR1 SGDLS, CDR2 YYNGEE. CDR3 loop: CASSVGDRTEAFF. The CDR3 DNA follows: TGTGCCAGCAGCGTAGGTGACAGGACTGAAGCTTTCTTT.

This clonotype was recorded at least ten times. This rearrangement joins TRBV6-5 to TRBJ2-1, with unresolved D. Germline V gene lookup returns CDR1 MNHEY and CDR2 SVGAGI. The CDR3 sequence is 15 residues long. The V and J ends lost 0 bases and 3 bases respectively, with 9 bases between them. The CDR3 region has the DNA TGTGCCAGCAGTTACTCGAAAGGGCTCTACAATGAGCAGTTCTTC. Its protein product is CASSYSKGLYNEQFF.

The table lists this clonotype with many counts. The J gene is TRBJ1-2, the V gene TRBV7-2, with unresolved D. V was cut by 1 base and J by 5 bases, with 11 bases left in between. Germline assignment: CDR1 SGHTA and CDR2 FQGNSA. The CDR3 is 14 amino acids. The CDR3 DNA is TGTGCCAGCAGCTTAGAGGTTGGGATGTATGGCTACACCTTC. It encodes CASSLEVGMYGYTF.

This clonotype turned up a few times. CDR3 nucleotide sequence: TGCAGTGCTAGAGTCGGCAGGGGAAACGGCCGCGATCAGCCCCAGCATTTT. Its protein product is CSARVGRGNGRDQPQHF. The chain is built from TRBV20-1 and TRBJ1-5; perhaps TRBD1 as D (6 bases). This CDR3 is 17 amino acids long. The germline gives CDR1 DFQATT, CDR2 SNEGSKA (reference sequence). V lost 1 base and J 5 bases, leaving 21 bases between the germline ends.

This clonotype was detected only a few times. The chain employs TRBV7-9 and TRBJ2-1; D remains ambiguous. V gave up 5 bases and J gave up 10 bases, with 18 bases separating them. This CDR3 is built from 14 residues. The V gene's germline CDR1 is SEHNR and CDR2 FQNEAQ (reference sequence). The CDR3 region has the DNA TGTGCCAGCAGCCTGAGGCCCCTCCTCGGGGAGCAGTTCTTC. Amino acids: CASSLRPLLGEQFF.

This clonotype came up many times. The rearrangement joins TRBV5-1 to TRBJ1-1, with TRBD1 as a possible D gene (5 bases). The CDR3 spans 14 residues. V lost 1 base and J 3 bases, leaving 10 bases between the germline ends. CDR1 is SGHRS, CDR2 YFSETQ, per germline. CDR3 residues: CASSLFRVDTEAFF. The CDR3 DNA reads as TGCGCCAGCAGCTTGTTCAGGGTTGACACTGAAGCTTTCTTT.

This clonotype appeared many times. V gene TRBV4-3 combines with J gene TRBJ1-1; D perhaps matches TRBD1 (5 bases). The CDR3 sequence is 14 residues long. Germline CDR1 LGHNA, CDR2 YSLEER. V was pared by 4 bases and J by 4 bases, with 13 bases between. DNA for the CDR3: TGCGCCAGCAGCCCGGTCCGGGGGACCACTGAAGCTTTCTTT. It yields the protein CASSPVRGTTEAFF.

The CDR3 loop is CASSLLGQGRNTIYF. CDR3 coding DNA: TGTGCCAGCAGCTTATTGGGACAGGGAAGAAACACCATATATTTT. The J gene is TRBJ1-3, the V gene TRBV7-9, with TRBD1 identical over 9 bases. The V and J ends lost 2 bases and 5 bases, in that order; junction bases with no gene match: 4. The CDR3 sequence is 15 residues long. The germline V gene encodes CDR1 SEHNR and CDR2 FQNEAQ (reference sequence).

This clonotype was seen many times. The rearrangement links TRBV29-1 to TRBJ2-1, with TRBD2 matching 11 bases. The CDR3 sequence is 14 residues long. Germline V CDR1 and CDR2: SQVTM, ANQGSEA. V trimming: 7 bases; J trimming: 1 base; junction bases outside the gene matches: 3. The CDR3 bases are TGCAGCGCTCGACTAGCGGGATCCTACAATGAGCAGTTCTTC. Residues: CSARLAGSYNEQFF.